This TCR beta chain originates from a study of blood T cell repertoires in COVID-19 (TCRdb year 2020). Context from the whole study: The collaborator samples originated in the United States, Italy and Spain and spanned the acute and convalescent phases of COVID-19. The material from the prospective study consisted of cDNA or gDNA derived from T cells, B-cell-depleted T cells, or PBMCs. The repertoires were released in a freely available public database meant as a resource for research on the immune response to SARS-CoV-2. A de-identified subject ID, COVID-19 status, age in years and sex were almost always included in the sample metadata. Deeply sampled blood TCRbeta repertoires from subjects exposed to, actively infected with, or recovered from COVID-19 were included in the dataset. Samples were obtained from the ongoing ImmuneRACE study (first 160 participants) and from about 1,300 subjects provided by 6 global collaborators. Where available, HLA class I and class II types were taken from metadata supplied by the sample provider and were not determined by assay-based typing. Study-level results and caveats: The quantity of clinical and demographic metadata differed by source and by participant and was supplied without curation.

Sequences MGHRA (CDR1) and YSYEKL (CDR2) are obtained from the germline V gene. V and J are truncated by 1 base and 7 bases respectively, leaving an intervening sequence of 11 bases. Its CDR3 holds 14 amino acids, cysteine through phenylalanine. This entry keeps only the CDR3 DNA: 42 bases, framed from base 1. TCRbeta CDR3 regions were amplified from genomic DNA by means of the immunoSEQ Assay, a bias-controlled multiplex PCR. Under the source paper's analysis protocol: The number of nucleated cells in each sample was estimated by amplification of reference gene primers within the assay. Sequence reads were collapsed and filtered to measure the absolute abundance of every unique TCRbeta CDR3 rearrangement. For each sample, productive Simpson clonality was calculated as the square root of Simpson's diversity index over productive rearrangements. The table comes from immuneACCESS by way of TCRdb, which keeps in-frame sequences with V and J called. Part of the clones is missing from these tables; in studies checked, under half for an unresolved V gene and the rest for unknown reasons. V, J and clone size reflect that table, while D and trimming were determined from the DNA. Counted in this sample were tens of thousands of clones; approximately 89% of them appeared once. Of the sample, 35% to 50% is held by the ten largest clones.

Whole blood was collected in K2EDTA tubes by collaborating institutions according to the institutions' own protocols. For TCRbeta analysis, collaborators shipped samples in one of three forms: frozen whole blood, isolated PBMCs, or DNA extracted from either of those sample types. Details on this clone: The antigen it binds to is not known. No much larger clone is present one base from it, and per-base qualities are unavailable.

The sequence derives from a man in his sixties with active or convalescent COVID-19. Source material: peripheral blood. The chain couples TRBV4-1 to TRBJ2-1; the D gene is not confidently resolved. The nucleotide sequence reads TGCGCCAGCAGCCAAGGTCGCAGCGAAAATGAGCAGTTCTTC. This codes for CASSQGRSENEQFF.